This T cell receptor beta chain is drawn from a study of T cells in narcolepsy. Profiled with immunoSEQ multiplex PCR; TCRdb holds only in-frame clones, not every one. The repertoire consists of tens of thousands of clones, with approximately 90% occurring once and the leading ten covering 0.83%. The CDR3 extends over 13 amino acids. The germline V gene encodes CDR1 SGHDT and CDR2 YYEEEE. Trimming cost V 0 bases and J 10 bases, with 11 bases left between them. The gene calls are TRBV5-6 and TRBJ2-1; maybe TRBD1 (6 bases). This sequence was found in a human donor with narcolepsy. Sequencing was performed on CD45RA- memory CD4+ T cells from PBMCs. This chain's CDR3 is CASSLVVGTEQFF. The CDR3, as DNA: TGTGCCAGCAGCTTGGTAGTAGGGACAGAGCAGTTCTTC.